Following are 15 T cell receptor beta chains from one sample sequenced in a study of blood T cell repertoires in COVID-19. Assay used: immunoSEQ multiplex PCR; TCRdb lists only in-frame clones, some missing. The sample contains some 230,000 clones, approximately 78% of which appear only once. The sample comprised peripheral blood. The source of these receptors is a woman at least 80 years old with COVID-19, enrolled during active disease.

The genes are TRBV2 and TRBJ1-1; a weak D match, TRBD1 (6 bases). There are 15 residues in the CDR3. Per germline, CDR1 SNHLY and CDR2 FYNNEI. Trimming removed 4 bases at V and 0 bases at J, with 12 bases between. The CDR3 region has the DNA TGTGCCAGCAGTGGGGGAGGGACACTGAACACTGAAGCTTTCTTT. Protein product: CASSGGGTLNTEAFF.

This rearrangement joins TRBV9 to TRBJ1-1, with D perhaps TRBD1 (6 bases). The V and J ends lost 3 bases and 3 bases respectively, with 27 bases between them. The CDR3 is 19 amino acids. The germline CDR1 and CDR2 sequences are SGDLS and YYNGEE. Written as DNA, the CDR3 is TGTGCCAGCAGCGCTAAAGGGGGGGCGAGATCCGGGCCTTACACTGAAGCTTTCTTT. This codes for CASSAKGGARSGPYTEAFF.

This chain links TRBV3-1 (or the pseudogene TRBV3-2) with TRBJ1-4, with 8 positions matching TRBD1. This CDR3 region has 14 residues. Germline CDR1 and CDR2: LGHDT and YNNKEL (reference sequence). V lost 4 bases and J lost 7; bases outside the gene matches: 5. The CDR3 reads CASSPTGGGEKLFF. CDR3 nucleotide sequence: TGTGCCAGCAGCCCTACAGGGGGTGGTGAAAAACTGTTTTTT.

The chain employs TRBV19 and TRBJ1-1, with a tentative D call TRBD1 (5 bases). The ends were cut back, 2 bases at V and 4 bases at J, with 11 bases in the middle. This CDR3 contains 14 residues. Germline V lookup: CDR1 LNHDA, CDR2 SQIVND (reference sequence). CDR3: CASSITGGSTEAFF. Written as DNA, the CDR3 is TGTGCCAGTAGTATAACGGGGGGGAGCACTGAAGCTTTCTTT.

V and J are TRBV6-5 and TRBJ1-6; 9 nucleotides agree with TRBD1. Per germline, CDR1 MNHEY and CDR2 SVGAGI. J lost 10 bases, V lost 7 bases, and 11 bases had no gene match. The CDR3 is 15 residues long. Here the CDR3 reads CASNPGQGTRSPLHF. Written as DNA, the CDR3 is TGTGCCAGCAATCCCGGACAGGGGACGAGGTCACCCCTCCACTTT.

This clone occurred a few times. This sequence joins TRBV7-6 and TRBJ2-3; 8 nucleotides match TRBD2. The length of the CDR3 is 18 residues. Looked up from germline, CDR1 is SGHVS and CDR2 is FNYEAQ. V shed 2 bases and J 0 bases; nucleotides not matched to a gene: 10. CDR3 amino acids: CASSLKSSGGSSTDTQYF. The CDR3 bases are TGTGCCAGCAGCTTAAAGTCCAGCGGGGGCTCAAGCACAGATACGCAGTATTTT.

The chain employs TRBV6-5 and TRBJ2-7, with D tentatively TRBD2 (5 bases). The CDR3 totals 15 residues. Germline CDR1 and CDR2: MNHEY and SVGAGI. Trimming stripped 6 bases from V and 6 bases from J, with 21 bases between. This chain's CDR3 is CASRRVGLGDAEQYF. The DNA of the CDR3 is TGTGCCAGCAGGAGAGTAGGACTGGGAGACGCCGAGCAGTACTTC.

In its sample, this clone was seen once. V gene TRBV30 combines with J gene TRBJ2-3, with a tentative D call TRBD2 (6 bases). Germline-derived CDR1 and CDR2 are GTSNPN and SVGIG (reference sequence). The CDR3 sequence is 13 residues long. With 4 bases removed from V and 3 bases from J, the gap between germline ends came to 11 bases. The CDR3, as DNA: TGTGCCTGGAATGGGGGGATTACAGATACGCAGTATTTT. This codes for CAWNGGITDTQYF.

The chain has TRBV24-1 and TRBJ2-1; a weak D match, TRBD1 (6 bases). The V end lost 7 bases, the J end lost 3 bases, and 18 bases lay between the germline ends. This CDR3 comprises 16 residues. From germline, CDR1 is KGHDR and CDR2 SFDVKD. The CDR3 loop reads CATSNAGVRGYNEQFF. CDR3 bases: TGTGCCACCAGCAACGCAGGGGTTCGCGGCTACAATGAGCAGTTCTTC.

The rearrangement joins TRBV5-1 to TRBJ1-1; 7 bases agree with TRBD1. Germline V lookup: CDR1 SGHRS, CDR2 YFSETQ. Trimming cost V 6 bases and J 1 base; bases outside gene matches: 6. The CDR3 consists of 14 residues. CDR3 sequence: CASTWTGENTEAFF. The CDR3 DNA reads TGCGCCAGCACGTGGACAGGCGAGAACACTGAAGCTTTCTTT.

The J gene is TRBJ2-3, the V gene TRBV9, with D maybe TRBD1 (6 bases). This CDR3 spans 12 amino acids. Germline loops: CDR1 SGDLS, CDR2 YYNGEE. Trimming left V 3 bases short and J 6 bases short, with 8 bases between. In nucleotides, the CDR3 is TGTGCCAGCAGCGCAGGGGCGGATACGCAGTATTTT. Protein: CASSAGADTQYF.

As DNA, the CDR3 is TGCGCCAGCAGCTTTGGACAGGTAGCTAATGAAAAACTGTTTTTT. Protein: CASSFGQVANEKLFF. V usage is TRBV5-1 and J usage is TRBJ1-4, with 7 bases identical to TRBD1. This CDR3 is 15 amino acids long. Per germline, CDR1 SGHRS and CDR2 YFSETQ. After removal of 2 bases from V and 3 bases from J, the junction contained 4 bases not matched to a gene.

The gene calls are TRBV3-1 (or the pseudogene TRBV3-2) and TRBJ2-7; TRBD1 matches 11 bases. Germline V gives CDR1 LGHDT, CDR2 YNNKEL (reference sequence). The CDR3 length is 16 residues. Losses at the gene ends were 4 bases for V and 4 bases for J; bases not matched to a gene: 9. CDR3 in amino acids: CASSPPGDRGDYEQYF. In DNA, the CDR3 is TGTGCCAGCAGCCCCCCTGGGGACAGGGGGGATTACGAGCAGTACTTC.

The V gene is TRBV12-3 or TRBV12-4, the J gene TRBJ1-5; D remains unclear. The V end lost 6 bases, the J end lost 4 bases, and 7 bases lay between the germline ends. This CDR3 region has 12 residues. The CDR3 sequence: CASRGANQPQHF. In DNA, the CDR3 is TGTGCCAGCAGGGGAGCTAATCAGCCCCAGCATTTT.

The chain is built from TRBV12-3 or TRBV12-4 and TRBJ1-2; D is perhaps TRBD1 (6 bases). There are 12 residues in the CDR3. Trimming took off 3 bases at V and 11 bases at J, with 13 bases between the two ends. This chain's CDR3 is CASSFPQGLYTF. CDR3 coding DNA: TGTGCCAGCAGTTTCCCCCAGGGGCTATACACCTTC.